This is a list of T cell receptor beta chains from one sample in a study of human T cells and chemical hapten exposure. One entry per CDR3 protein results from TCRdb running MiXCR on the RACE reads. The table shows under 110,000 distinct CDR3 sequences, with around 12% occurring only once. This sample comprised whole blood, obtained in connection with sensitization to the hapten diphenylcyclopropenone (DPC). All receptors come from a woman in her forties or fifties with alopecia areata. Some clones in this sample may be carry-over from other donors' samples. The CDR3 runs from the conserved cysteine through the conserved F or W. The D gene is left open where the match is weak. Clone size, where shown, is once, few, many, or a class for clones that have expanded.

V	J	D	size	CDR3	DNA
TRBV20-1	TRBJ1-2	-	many	CSASEQGGYGYTF	TGCAGTGCTAGCGAACAGGGAGGCTATGGCTACACCTTC
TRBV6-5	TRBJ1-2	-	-	CASSTDSNYGYTF	TGTGCCAGCAGTACCGATAGTAACTATGGCTACACCTTC
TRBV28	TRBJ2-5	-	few	CASTGADRIQETQYF	TGTGCCAGCACCGGAGCGGACCGGATTCAAGAGACCCAGTACTTC
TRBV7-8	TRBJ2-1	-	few	CASSLPSRGPESYNEQFF	TGTGCCAGCAGCTTACCCTCTAGAGGCCCAGAATCATACAATGAGCAGTTCTTC
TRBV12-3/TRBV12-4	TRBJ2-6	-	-	CASRKSPPEGANVLTF	TGTGCCAGTCGCAAATCTCCCCCGGAAGGGGCCAACGTCCTGACTTTC
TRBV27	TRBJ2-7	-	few	CASSFDSGTLDYEQYF	TGTGCCAGCAGTTTCGACTCCGGGACTTTAGACTACGAGCAGTACTTC
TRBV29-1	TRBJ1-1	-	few	CSVNINTEAFF	TGCAGCGTTAACATAAACACTGAAGCTTTCTTT
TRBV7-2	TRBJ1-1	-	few	CASSPREGGEAFF	TGTGCCAGCAGCCCTCGCGAAGGGGGTGAAGCTTTCTTT
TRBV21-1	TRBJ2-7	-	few	CASSKGAPPPYEQYF	TGTGCCAGCAGCAAAGGTGCACCACCACCCTACGAGCAGTACTTC
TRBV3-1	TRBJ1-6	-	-	CASRGNSPLHF	TGTGCCAGCAGGGGGAATTCACCCCTCCACTTT
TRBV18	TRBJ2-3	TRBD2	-	CASSLVAGGGDTQYF	TGTGCCAGCTCACTGGTAGCGGGAGGAGGAGATACGCAGTATTTT
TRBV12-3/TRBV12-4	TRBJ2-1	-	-	CASSFRIANEQFF	TGTGCCAGCAGTTTTCGGATAGCCAATGAGCAGTTCTTC
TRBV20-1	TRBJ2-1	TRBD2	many	CSATGLAGTYNEQFF	TGCAGTGCAACGGGACTAGCGGGAACCTACAATGAGCAGTTCTTC
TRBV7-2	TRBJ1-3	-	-	CASSSRTVSGNTIYF	TGTGCCAGCAGCTCCCGGACAGTCTCTGGAAACACCATATATTTT
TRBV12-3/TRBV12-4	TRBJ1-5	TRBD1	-	CASRGQGHQPQHF	TGTGCCAGCAGGGGACAGGGTCATCAGCCCCAGCATTTT
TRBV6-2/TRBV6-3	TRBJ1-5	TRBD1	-	CASSYILTGGSHFHQPQHF	TGTGCCAGCAGTTACATCCTGACAGGGGGTTCTCACTTCCATCAGCCCCAGCATTTT
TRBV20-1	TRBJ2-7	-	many	CSAREGTSLQYF	TGCAGTGCTAGAGAAGGGACGTCCTTGCAGTACTTC
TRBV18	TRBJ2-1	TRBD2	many	CASSPTLAGGANEQFF	TGTGCCAGCTCACCCACACTAGCGGGAGGGGCCAATGAGCAGTTCTTC
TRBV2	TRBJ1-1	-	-	CASSESDRKAFF	TGTGCCAGCAGTGAATCCGATCGAAAAGCTTTCTTT
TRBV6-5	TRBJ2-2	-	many	CASSYLGTNTGELFF	TGTGCCAGCAGTTACCTGGGAACGAACACCGGGGAGCTGTTTTTT
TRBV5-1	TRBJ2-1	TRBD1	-	CASSLTTGVWDEQFF	TGCGCCAGCAGCCTTACGACAGGGGTCTGGGATGAGCAGTTCTTC
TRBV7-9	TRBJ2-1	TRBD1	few	CASSLKGQGFNEQFF	TGTGCCAGCAGCTTAAAAGGACAGGGTTTTAATGAGCAGTTCTTC
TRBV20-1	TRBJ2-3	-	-	CSARDSGDTQYF	TGCAGTGCTAGGGACTCGGGGGATACGCAGTATTTT
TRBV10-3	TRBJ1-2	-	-	CAISNGANYGYTF	TGTGCCATCAGTAACGGGGCTAACTATGGCTACACCTTC
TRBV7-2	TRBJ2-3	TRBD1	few	CASSLSVLGGTQYF	TGTGCCAGCAGCTTATCGGTCTTAGGGGGCACGCAGTATTTT